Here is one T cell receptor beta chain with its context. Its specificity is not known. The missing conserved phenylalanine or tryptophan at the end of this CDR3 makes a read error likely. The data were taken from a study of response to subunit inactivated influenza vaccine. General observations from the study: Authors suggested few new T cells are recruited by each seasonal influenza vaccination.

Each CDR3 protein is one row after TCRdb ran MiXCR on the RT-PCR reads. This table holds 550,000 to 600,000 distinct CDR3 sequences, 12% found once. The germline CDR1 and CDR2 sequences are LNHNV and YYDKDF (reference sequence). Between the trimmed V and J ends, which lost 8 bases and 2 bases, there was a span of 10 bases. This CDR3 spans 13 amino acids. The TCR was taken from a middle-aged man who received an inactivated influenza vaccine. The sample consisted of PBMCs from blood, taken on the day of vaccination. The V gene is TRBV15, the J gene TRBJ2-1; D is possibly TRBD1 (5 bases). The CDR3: CATQGLTYNEQFL. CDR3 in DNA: TGTGCCACCCAGGGTCTCACCTACAATGAGCAGTTCCTC.